This T cell receptor beta chain is drawn from a study of post-analysis software for immune sequencing data. Study context: The courses of disease that were included comprised relapsing-remitting, secondary progressive and progressive-relapsing multiple sclerosis. Study-wide findings and caveats: Controls' normalized Chao1 diversity significantly exceeded that of multiple sclerosis patients. Samples prepared in the same batch strongly co-clustered by F measure. Among a few TRBV segments more frequent in patients than controls were TRBV5-6, TRBV5-1 and TRBV20-1.

CDR3 length equals 14 residues. V lost 6 bases, J lost 2 bases, and 14 bases lay in between. On this clonotype: The antigen is unknown.

Presence of unique molecular identifiers characterized the TCR beta cDNA libraries. When about 0.9 to 10 million T cells were used, they gave around 500,000 cDNA molecules. TCRdb called the PCR reads again in MiXCR, with one record for every CDR3 protein. The sample consists of 450,000 to 700,000 distinct CDR3 sequences, roughly 40% of them appearing once. The specimen was blood. The sequence derives from a girl aged 5 to 17 with multiple sclerosis. This sequence joins TRBV12-3 or TRBV12-4 and TRBJ2-7; D is ambiguous. Written as DNA, the CDR3 is TGTGCCAGCAGCCCCGACGAAGGAACCTACGAGCAGTACTTC. Protein sequence: CASSPDEGTYEQYF.